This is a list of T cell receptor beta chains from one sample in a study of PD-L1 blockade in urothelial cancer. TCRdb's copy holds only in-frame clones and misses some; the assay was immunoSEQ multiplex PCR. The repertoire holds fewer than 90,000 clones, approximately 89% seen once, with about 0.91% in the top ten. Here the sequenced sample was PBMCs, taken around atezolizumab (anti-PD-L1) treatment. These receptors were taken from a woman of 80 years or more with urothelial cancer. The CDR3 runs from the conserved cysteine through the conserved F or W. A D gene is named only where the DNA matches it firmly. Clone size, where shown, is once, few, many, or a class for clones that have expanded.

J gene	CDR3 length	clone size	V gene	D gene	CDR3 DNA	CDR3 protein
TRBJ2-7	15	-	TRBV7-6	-	TGTGCCAGCAGCTTAGCCCCGTTCGGCTCCTACGAGCAGTACTTC	CASSLAPFGSYEQYF
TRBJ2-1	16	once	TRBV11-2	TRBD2	TGTGCCAGCAGCTTAGGTCGCCTAGCGGGAGAGAATGAGCAGTTCTTC	CASSLGRLAGENEQFF
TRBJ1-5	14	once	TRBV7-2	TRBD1	TGTGCCAGCAGCTCCGGACAGGGCGGACAGCCCCAGCATTTT	CASSSGQGGQPQHF
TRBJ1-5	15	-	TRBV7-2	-	TGTGCCAGCAGCTTAGGGCGGTCGAGCAATCAGCCCCAGCATTTT	CASSLGRSSNQPQHF
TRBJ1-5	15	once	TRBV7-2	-	TGTGCCAGCAGCCCCGAAAGGGGTCCCAATCAGCCCCAGCATTTT	CASSPERGPNQPQHF
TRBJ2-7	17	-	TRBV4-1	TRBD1	TGCGCCAGCAGCCAAGAAACAGGGGGCGCCCCCTCCTACGAGCAGTACTTC	CASSQETGGAPSYEQYF
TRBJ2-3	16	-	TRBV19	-	TGTGCCAGTAGTGACTCCCGTTCTGTCGCCACAGATACGCAGTATTTT	CASSDSRSVATDTQYF
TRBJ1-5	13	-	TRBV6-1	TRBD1	TGTGCCAGCGGACAGGGGGTAAATCAGCCCCAGCATTTT	CASGQGVNQPQHF
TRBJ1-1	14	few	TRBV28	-	TGTGCCAGCGGCGGCAGGGGATCGTGGAATGAAGCTTTCTTT	CASGGRGSWNEAFF
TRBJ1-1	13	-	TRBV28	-	TGTGCCAGCAGTTTACTCGGGGGGACCCGAGCTTTCTTT	CASSLLGGTRAFF
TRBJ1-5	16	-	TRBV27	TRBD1	TGTGCCAGCAGTCCAAACGGAGGGGGCCTTTTTCAGCCCCAGCATTTT	CASSPNGGGLFQPQHF
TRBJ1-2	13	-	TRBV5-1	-	TGCGCCAGCAGGGTGGTCGGCGGATATGGCTACACCTTC	CASRVVGGYGYTF
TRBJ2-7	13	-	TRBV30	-	TGTGCCTGGAGGTCAAGTGCTGGTCGGGAGCAGTACTTC	CAWRSSAGREQYF
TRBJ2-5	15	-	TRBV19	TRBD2	TGTGCCAGTAGTCGACTTAGCGGGAGGCAAGAGACCCAGTACTTC	CASSRLSGRQETQYF
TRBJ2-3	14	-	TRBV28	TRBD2	TGTGCCAGCAGCCCCGCGGCGGGGGCAGATACGCAGTATTTT	CASSPAAGADTQYF
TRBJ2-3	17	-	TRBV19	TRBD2	TGTGCCAGTAGTCCCCACCGGACTAGCGGAGGCACAGATACGCAGTATTTT	CASSPHRTSGGTDTQYF
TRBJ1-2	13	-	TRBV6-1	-	TGTGCCAGCAGTGAAGCGGGGGCGCGGGGCTACACCTTC	CASSEAGARGYTF
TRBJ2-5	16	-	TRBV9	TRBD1	TGTGCCAGCAGCGCCGCCGACAGGGGGCCTAAGGAGACCCAGTACTTC	CASSAADRGPKETQYF
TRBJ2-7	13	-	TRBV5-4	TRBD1	TGTGCCAGCAGCCTAGACAGGGTCTACGAGCAGTACTTC	CASSLDRVYEQYF
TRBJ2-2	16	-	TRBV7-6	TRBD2	TGTGCCAGCAGCTTTTTTAGCGGGATGGGTACCGGGGAGCTGTTTTTT	CASSFFSGMGTGELFF
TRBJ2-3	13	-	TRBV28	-	TGTGCCAGCAAGCACGTTAGCACAGATACGCAGTATTTT	CASKHVSTDTQYF
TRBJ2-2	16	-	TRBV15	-	TGTGCCACCAGCAGAGATCGGGGGGCTCACACCGGGGAGCTGTTTTTT	CATSRDRGAHTGELFF
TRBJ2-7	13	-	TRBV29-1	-	TGCAGCGTTGTTAAGAATAACGGGGGCGAGCAGTACTTC	CSVVKNNGGEQYF
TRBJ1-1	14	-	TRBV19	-	TGTGCCAGTAGTCGCCTCCAGGAGAACACTGAAGCTTTCTTT	CASSRLQENTEAFF
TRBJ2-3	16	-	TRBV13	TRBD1	TGTGCCAGCAGCTTCACCGGGACAGGAAACACAGATACGCAGTATTTT	CASSFTGTGNTDTQYF
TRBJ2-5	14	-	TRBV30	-	TGTGCCTGGAGTAGATCGGGAGTCCAAGAGACCCAGTACTTC	CAWSRSGVQETQYF
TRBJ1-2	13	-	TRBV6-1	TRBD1	TGTGCCAGCACTCGAGACAGGGGGCATGGCTACACCTTC	CASTRDRGHGYTF
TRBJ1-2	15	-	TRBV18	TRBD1	TGTGCCAGCTCACCACCTCTGGCAGGGGGTAATGGCTACACCTTC	CASSPPLAGGNGYTF
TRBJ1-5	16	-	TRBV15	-	TGTGCCACCAGCAGTAAGATGTTGGGGGCGGGTCAGCCCCAGCATTTT	CATSSKMLGAGQPQHF
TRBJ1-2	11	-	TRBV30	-	TGTGCCTGGAGGGTGAGCTATGGCTACACCTTC	CAWRVSYGYTF
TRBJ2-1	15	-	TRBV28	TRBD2	TGTGCCAGCAGGGTCGGGGGGAGCTCCTACAATGAGCAGTTCTTC	CASRVGGSSYNEQFF
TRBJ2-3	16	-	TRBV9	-	TGTGCCAGCAGCGGAGGCGGGGCGCGCAGCACAGATACGCAGTATTTT	CASSGGGARSTDTQYF
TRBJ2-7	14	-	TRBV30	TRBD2	TGTGCCTGGAGGGGGACTAGCGGGTCCTACGAGCAGTACTTC	CAWRGTSGSYEQYF
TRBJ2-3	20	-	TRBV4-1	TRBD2	TGCGCCAGCAGCCCAGATGAGATGCGGGGGTTCTTCTCTGGCACAGATACGCAGTATTTT	CASSPDEMRGFFSGTDTQYF
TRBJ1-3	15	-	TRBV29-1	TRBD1	TGCAGCGTATCACCAGGGGGCGGACTTGGAAACACCATATATTTT	CSVSPGGGLGNTIYF
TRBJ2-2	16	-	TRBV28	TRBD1	TGTGCCAGCCACCCGTCGACAGGGACGGACACCGGGGAGCTGTTTTTT	CASHPSTGTDTGELFF
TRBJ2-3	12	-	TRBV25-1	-	TGTGCCAGCATGCAGGGCACAGATACGCAGTATTTT	CASMQGTDTQYF
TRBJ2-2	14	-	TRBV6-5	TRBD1	TGTGCCAGCAGAGACAGGGCGAGAACCGGGGAGCTGTTTTTT	CASRDRARTGELFF
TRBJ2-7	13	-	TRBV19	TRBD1	TGTGCCAGTAGTACAGACAGGGTGTACGAGCAGTACTTC	CASSTDRVYEQYF
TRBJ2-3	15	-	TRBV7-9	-	TGTGCCAGCAGCCCCCGACTAGGAAGTACAGATACGCAGTATTTT	CASSPRLGSTDTQYF
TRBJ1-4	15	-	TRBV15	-	TGTGCCACCAGCACGACAGTTGCAACTAATGAAAAACTGTTTTTT	CATSTTVATNEKLFF
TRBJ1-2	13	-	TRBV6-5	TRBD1	TGTGCCAGCAGTTCCGGACAGGGTGGTGGCTACACCTTC	CASSSGQGGGYTF
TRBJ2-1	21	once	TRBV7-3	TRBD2	TGTGCCAGCAGCCCGATCGGACTAGCGGGAGGGCTTCCTACAAGTGGGAATGAGCAGTTCTTC	CASSPIGLAGGLPTSGNEQFF
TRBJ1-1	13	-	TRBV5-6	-	TGTGCCAGCAGCGTACAGATGAACACTGAAGCTTTCTTT	CASSVQMNTEAFF
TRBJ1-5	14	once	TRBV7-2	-	TGTGCCAGCAGTGCCACAGACAGCAATCAGCCCCAGCATTTT	CASSATDSNQPQHF